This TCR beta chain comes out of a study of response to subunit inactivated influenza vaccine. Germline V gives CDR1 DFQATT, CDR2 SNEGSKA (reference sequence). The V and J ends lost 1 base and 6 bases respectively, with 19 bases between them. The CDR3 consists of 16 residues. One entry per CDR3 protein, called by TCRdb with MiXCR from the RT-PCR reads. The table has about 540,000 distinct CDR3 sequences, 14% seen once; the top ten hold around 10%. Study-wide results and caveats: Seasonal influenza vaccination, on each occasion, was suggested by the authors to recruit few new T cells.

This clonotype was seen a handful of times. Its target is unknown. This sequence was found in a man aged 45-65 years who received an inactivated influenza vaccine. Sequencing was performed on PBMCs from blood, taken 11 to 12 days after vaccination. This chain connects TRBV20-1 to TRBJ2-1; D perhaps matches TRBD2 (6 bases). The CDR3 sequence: CSARGSGALLSNEQFF. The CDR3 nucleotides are TGCAGTGCTAGAGGTTCGGGAGCCCTCCTAAGCAATGAGCAGTTCTTC.